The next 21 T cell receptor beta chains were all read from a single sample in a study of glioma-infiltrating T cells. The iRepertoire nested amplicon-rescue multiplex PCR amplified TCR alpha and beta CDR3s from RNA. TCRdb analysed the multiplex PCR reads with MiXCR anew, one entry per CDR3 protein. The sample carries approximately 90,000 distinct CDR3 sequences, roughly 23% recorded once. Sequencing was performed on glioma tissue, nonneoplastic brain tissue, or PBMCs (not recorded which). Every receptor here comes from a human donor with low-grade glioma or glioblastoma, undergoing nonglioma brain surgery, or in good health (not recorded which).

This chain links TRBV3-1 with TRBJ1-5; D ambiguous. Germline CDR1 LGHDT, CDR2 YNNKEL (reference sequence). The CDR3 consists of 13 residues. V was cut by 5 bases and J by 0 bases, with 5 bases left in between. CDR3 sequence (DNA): TGTGCCAGCAGCAGGCTTAGCAATCAGCCCCAGCATTTT. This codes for CASSRLSNQPQHF.

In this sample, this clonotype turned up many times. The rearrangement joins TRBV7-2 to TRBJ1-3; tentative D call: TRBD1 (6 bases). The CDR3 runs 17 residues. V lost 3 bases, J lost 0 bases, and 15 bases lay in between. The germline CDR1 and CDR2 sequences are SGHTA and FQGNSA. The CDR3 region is CASSFVAGARSGNTIYF. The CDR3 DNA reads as TGTGCCAGCAGCTTCGTGGCAGGGGCCCGCTCTGGAAACACCATATATTTT.

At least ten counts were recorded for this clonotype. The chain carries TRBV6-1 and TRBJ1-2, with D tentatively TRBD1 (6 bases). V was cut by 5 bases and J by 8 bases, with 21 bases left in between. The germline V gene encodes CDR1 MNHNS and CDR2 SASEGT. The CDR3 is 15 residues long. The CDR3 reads CASSYLRRGPQGYTF. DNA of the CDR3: TGTGCCAGCAGTTACCTGCGCCGGGGGCCTCAGGGCTACACCTTC.

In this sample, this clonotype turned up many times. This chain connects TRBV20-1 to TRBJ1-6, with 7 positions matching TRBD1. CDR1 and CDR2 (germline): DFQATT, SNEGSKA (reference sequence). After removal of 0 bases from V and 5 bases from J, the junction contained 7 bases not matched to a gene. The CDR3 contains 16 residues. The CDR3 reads CSARDRDSRDNSPLHF. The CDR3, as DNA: TGCAGTGCTAGAGACCGGGACAGCCGCGATAATTCACCCCTCCACTTT.

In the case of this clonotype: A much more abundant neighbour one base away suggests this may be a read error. Here the CDR3 reads CASSPGTKSADTQYF. Here the CDR3 DNA reads TGTGCCAGCAGCCCCGGGACTAAAAGCGCAGATACGCAGTATTTT. The V call is TRBV7-9, the J call TRBJ2-3; 7 nucleotides line up with TRBD2. Germline assignment: CDR1 SEHNR and CDR2 FQNEAQ (reference sequence). Trimming at V came to 5 bases and at J to 4 bases, leaving 9 bases not matched to a gene. This CDR3 contains 15 residues.

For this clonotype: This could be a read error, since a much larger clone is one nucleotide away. The CDR3 sequence is CASSPQEGGNQQYF. The CDR3 DNA follows: TGTGCCAGCTCACCCCAAGAGGGGGGGAATCAGCAGTACTTC. The chain joins TRBV18 to TRBJ2-7, with D possibly matching TRBD2 (7 bases). The ends were cut back, 3 bases at V and 8 bases at J, with 17 bases in the middle. The CDR3 runs 14 residues. Germline CDR1 reads KGHSH; CDR2 reads LQKENI. The full variable domain, its missing parts supplied by reference TRBV18 and TRBJ2-7, is NAGVMQNPRHLVRRRGQEARLRCSPMKGHSHVYWYRQLPEEGLKFMVYLQKENIIDESGMPKERFSAEFPKEGPSILRIQQVVRGDSAAYFCASSPQEGGNQQYFGPGTRLTVT.

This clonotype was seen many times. The CDR3 loop reads CASSRTGVQETQYF. CDR3 DNA: TGTGCCAGTAGCCGAACAGGGGTCCAGGAGACCCAGTACTTC. V usage is TRBV19 and J usage is TRBJ2-5; TRBD1 aligns across 7 bases. In germline, CDR1 is LNHDA, CDR2 SQIVND (reference sequence). V lost 6 bases and J lost 5; bases outside the gene matches: 9. CDR3 length equals 14 residues.

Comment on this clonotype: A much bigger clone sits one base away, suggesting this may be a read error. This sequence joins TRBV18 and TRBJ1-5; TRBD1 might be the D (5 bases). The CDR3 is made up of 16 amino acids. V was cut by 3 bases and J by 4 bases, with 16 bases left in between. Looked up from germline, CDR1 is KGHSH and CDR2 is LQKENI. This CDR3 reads CASSPTQALSNQPQHF. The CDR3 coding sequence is TGTGCCAGCTCACCTACACAGGCTTTGAGTAATCAGCCCCAGCATTTT.

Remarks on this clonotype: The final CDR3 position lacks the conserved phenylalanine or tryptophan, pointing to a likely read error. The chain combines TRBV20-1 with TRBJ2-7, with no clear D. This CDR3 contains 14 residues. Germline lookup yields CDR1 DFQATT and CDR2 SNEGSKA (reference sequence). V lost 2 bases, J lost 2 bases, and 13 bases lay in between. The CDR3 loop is CSARLGENPYEQYL. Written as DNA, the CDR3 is TGCAGTGCTAGATTAGGAGAAAATCCCTACGAGCAGTACCTC.

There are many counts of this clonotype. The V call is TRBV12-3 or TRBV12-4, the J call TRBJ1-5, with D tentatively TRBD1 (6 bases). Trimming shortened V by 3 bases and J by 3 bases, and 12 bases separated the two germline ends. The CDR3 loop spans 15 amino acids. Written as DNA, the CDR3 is TGTGCCAGCAGTTTTGACAGGAGATCCAATCAGCCCCAGCATTTT. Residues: CASSFDRRSNQPQHF.

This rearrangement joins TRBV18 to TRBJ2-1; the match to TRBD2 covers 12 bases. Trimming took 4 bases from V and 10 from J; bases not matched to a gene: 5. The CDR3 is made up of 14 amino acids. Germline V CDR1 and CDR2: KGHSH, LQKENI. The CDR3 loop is CASSLGLAGLEQFF. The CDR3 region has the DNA TGTGCCAGCTCACTAGGACTAGCGGGGTTGGAGCAGTTCTTC.

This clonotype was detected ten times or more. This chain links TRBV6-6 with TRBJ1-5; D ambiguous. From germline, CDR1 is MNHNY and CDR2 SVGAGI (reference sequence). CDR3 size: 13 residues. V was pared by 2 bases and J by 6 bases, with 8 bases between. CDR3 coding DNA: TGTGCCAGCAGTTACAGGGAGGGTCAGCCCCAGCATTTT. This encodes CASSYREGQPQHF.

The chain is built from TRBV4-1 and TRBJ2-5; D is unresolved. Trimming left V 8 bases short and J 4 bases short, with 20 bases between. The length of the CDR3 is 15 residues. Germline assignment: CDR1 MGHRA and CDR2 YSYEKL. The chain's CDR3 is CASSQTIPTLETQYF. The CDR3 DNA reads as TGCGCCAGCTCTCAGACAATCCCGACCCTAGAGACCCAGTACTTC.

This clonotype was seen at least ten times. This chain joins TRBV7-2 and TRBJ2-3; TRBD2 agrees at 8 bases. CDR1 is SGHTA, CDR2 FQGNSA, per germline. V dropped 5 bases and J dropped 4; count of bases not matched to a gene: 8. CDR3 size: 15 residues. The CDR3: CASSVRGGGSDTQYF. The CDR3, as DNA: TGTGCCAGCAGCGTCCGGGGGGGTGGGTCAGATACGCAGTATTTT.

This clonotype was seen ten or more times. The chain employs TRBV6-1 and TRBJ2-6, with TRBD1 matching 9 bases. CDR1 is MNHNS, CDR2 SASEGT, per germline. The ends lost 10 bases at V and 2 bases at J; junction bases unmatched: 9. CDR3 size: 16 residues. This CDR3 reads CATTSGTGTGANVLTF. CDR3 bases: TGTGCCACCACATCCGGGACAGGGACTGGGGCCAACGTCCTGACTTTC.

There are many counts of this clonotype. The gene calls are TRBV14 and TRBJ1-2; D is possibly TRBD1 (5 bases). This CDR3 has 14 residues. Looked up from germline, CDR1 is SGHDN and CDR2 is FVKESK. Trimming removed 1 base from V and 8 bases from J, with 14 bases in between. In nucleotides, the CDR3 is TGTGCCAGCAGCCAAGGGACAAGGGTGAACGGCTACACCTTC. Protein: CASSQGTRVNGYTF. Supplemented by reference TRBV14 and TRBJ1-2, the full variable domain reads EAGVTQFPSHSVIEKGQTVTLRCDPISGHDNLYWYRRVMGKEIKFLLHFVKESKQDESGMPNNRFLAERTGGTYSTLKVQPAELEDSGVYFCASSQGTRVNGYTFGSGTRLTVV.

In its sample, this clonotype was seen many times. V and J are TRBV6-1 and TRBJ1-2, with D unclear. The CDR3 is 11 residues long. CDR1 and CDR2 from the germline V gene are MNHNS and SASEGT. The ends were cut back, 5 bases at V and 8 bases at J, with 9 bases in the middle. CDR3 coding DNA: TGTGCCAGCAGTTTTCAGGAGGGCTACACCTTC. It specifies CASSFQEGYTF.

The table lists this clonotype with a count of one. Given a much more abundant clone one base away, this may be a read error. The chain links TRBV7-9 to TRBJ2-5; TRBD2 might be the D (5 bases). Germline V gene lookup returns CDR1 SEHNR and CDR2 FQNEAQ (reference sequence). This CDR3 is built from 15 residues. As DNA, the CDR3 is TGTGTCAGCAGCTTAGCCGGGGAAATTCAAGAGACCCAGTACTTC. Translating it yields CVSSLAGEIQETQYF. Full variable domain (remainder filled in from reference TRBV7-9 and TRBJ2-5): DTGVSQNPRHKITKRGQNVTFRCDPISEHNRLYWYRQTLGQGPEFLTYFQNEAQLEKSRLLSDRFSAERPKGSFSTLEIQRTEQGDSAMYLCVSSLAGEIQETQYFGPGTRLLVL.

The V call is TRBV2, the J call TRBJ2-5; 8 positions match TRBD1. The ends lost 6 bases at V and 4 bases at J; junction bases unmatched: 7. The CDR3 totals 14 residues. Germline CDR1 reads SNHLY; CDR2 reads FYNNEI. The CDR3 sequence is CASRIGTGRETQYF. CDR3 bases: TGTGCCAGCAGAATTGGGACAGGCCGAGAGACCCAGTACTTC. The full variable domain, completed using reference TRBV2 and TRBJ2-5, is EPEVTQTPSHQVTQMGQEVILRCVPISNHLYFYWYRQILGQKVEFLVSFYNNEISEKSEIFDDQFSVERPDGSNFTLKIRSTKLEDSAMYFCASRIGTGRETQYFGPGTRLLVL.

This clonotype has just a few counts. The CDR3 DNA reads TGCGCCAGCAGCCCTTATCCCCGGGAGAAGAACGAGCAGTACTTC. It encodes CASSPYPREKNEQYF. The chain joins TRBV4-1 to TRBJ2-7; the D gene is possibly TRBD2 (6 bases). V was pared by 4 bases and J by 5 bases, with 18 bases between. The CDR3 covers 15 residues. CDR1 and CDR2 (germline): MGHRA, YSYEKL.

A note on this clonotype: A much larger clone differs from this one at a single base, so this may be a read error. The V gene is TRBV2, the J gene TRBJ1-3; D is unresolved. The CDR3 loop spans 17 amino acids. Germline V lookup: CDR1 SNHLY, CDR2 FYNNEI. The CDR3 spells CASIEMRRKVSGNTIYF. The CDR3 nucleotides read TGTGCCAGCATTGAAATGCGTAGAAAAGTCTCTGGAAACACCATATATTTT.